These T cell receptor beta chains were read from a single sample in a study of cytomegalovirus exposure and HLA in healthy donors. The repertoire was sequenced with immunoSEQ multiplex PCR; TCRdb's copy has only in-frame clones and lacks some. The table records 100,000 to 150,000 clones, around two thirds of them present only once. The specimen sequenced was PBMCs. The receptors were sampled from a man aged 55 to 70 in good health and CMV-seropositive. The CDR3 runs from the conserved cysteine through the conserved F or W. Each record gives: V gene, D gene, clone size, J gene, CDR3 DNA, CDR3 protein. A D gene is named only where the DNA matches it firmly. The size entry is marked missing in some rows and otherwise reads once, few, many or a size class.

TRBV5-6	TRBD1	.	TRBJ1-6	TGTGCCAGCAGCTTCCGGGACAGGGGAATAAATTCACCCCTCCACTTT	CASSFRDRGINSPLHF
TRBV9	TRBD1	.	TRBJ2-7	TGTGCCCCGGGACAGGTTTACTACGAGCAGTACTTC	CAPGQVYYEQYF
TRBV5-1	.	.	TRBJ1-1	TGCGCCAGCAGCGACGACCGGGACACGAAGAACACTGAAGCTTTCTTT	CASSDDRDTKNTEAFF
TRBV7-3	TRBD1	.	TRBJ2-5	TGTGCCAGCAGCTTAAGTATCAGGGGGGAGACCCAGTACTTC	CASSLSIRGETQYF
TRBV21-1	.	.	TRBJ1-6	TGTGCCAGCAGCAAAGGGCCTCGGGGAACTCCGTCACTTTCACCCCTCCACTTT	CASSKGPRGTPSLSPLHF
TRBV25-1	TRBD1	.	TRBJ2-7	TGTGCCAGCAGAACAGGGGGCTCCTACGAGCAGTACTTC	CASRTGGSYEQYF
TRBV27	.	.	TRBJ1-1	TGTGCCAGCAGTATCACCTCAGGGTATCTGTCTGAAGCTTTCTTT	CASSITSGYLSEAFF
TRBV28	.	once	TRBJ1-5	TGTGCCAGCACCCCGGGAGGAACCAACAATCAGCCCCAGCATTTT	CASTPGGTNNQPQHF
TRBV29-1	TRBD1	few	TRBJ2-7	TGCAGCGCCACTCAGGGGGCTGCCGAGCAGTACTTC	CSATQGAAEQYF
TRBV5-1	.	.	TRBJ1-4	TGCGCCAGCAGCTTGGCTGTATCGGGCGGGGGGGAAAAACTGTTTTTT	CASSLAVSGGGEKLFF
TRBV6-1	.	.	TRBJ2-7	TGTGCCAGCAGTGTTATATGGACTCCGAGCTCCTACGAGCAGTACTTC	CASSVIWTPSSYEQYF
TRBV6-1	.	few	TRBJ1-1	TGTGCCAGCAGTGGATGGGCGATTGGGACTGAAGCTTTCTTT	CASSGWAIGTEAFF
TRBV7-3	.	.	TRBJ2-1	TGTGCCAGCAGCTTAAAGGGTACGGGGGTGCAGTTCTTC	CASSLKGTGVQFF
TRBV10-3	.	few	TRBJ1-1	TGTGCCATCAGTGAGTCGGGGGCGGGCACTGAAGCTTTCTTT	CAISESGAGTEAFF
TRBV15	.	few	TRBJ2-7	TGTGCCACCAGCAGAGATTCAGGCTACGAGCAGTACTTC	CATSRDSGYEQYF
TRBV5-1	TRBD2	.	TRBJ2-3	TGCGCCAGCAGTCGGAGCGGGGGGCCGCAGGATACGCAGTATTTT	CASSRSGGPQDTQYF
TRBV9	.	few	TRBJ1-1	TGTGCCAGCAGCCCCAGGGTGGGCACTGAAGCTTTCTTT	CASSPRVGTEAFF